This paragraph covers one TCR beta chain sequence. Antigen specificity is unknown. These data come from a study of T cell responses to AZD1222 COVID-19 vaccine. Study-wide results and caveats: Within unmutated variant regions lay the reported targets of nearly half of spike-specific TCRs. Spike-specific TCR depth and breadth grew after two AZD1222 doses. The CD4 TCRs associated with vaccination extended across spike and predominated at 160-218 and 743-854. Among the donors, most were white British and more were female, and clonal diversity was possibly underestimated.

Generated by immunoSEQ multiplex PCR, the TCRdb table keeps only in-frame clones and is missing some. The data hold 150,000 to 200,000 clones, with approximately 90% observed a single time. Trimming pared 5 bases from V and 3 bases from J, leaving 19 bases between. This CDR3 has 16 amino acids. The V gene's germline CDR1 is MNHEY and CDR2 SMNVEV (reference sequence). V usage is TRBV27 and J usage is TRBJ2-5; D perhaps matches TRBD1 (6 bases). The clonotype comes from an adult in good health. The material was peripheral blood, obtained on day 0 of AZD1222 vaccination. The CDR3 region is CASSPYTRDTEETQYF. In DNA, the CDR3 is TGTGCCAGCAGTCCATACACCCGGGACACCGAAGAGACCCAGTACTTC.